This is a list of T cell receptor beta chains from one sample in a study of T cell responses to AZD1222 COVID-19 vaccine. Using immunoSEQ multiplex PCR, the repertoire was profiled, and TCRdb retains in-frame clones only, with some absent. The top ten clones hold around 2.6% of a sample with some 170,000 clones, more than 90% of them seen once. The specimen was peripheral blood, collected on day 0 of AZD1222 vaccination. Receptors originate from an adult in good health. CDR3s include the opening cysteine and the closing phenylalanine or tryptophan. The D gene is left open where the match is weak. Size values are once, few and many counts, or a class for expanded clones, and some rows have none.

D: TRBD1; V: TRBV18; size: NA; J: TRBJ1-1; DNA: TGTGCCAGCTCACCAACGATAACAGGGGGCGGAATGAACACTGAAGCTTTCTTT; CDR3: CASSPTITGGGMNTEAFF
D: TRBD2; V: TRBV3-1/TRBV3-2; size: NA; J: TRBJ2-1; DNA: TGTGCCAGCAGCCAGAGGGGACTAGCGGCCTACAATGAGCAGTTCTTC; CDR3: CASSQRGLAAYNEQFF
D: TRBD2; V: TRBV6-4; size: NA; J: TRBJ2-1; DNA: TGTGCCAGCAGTGAACGGACTAGCGGGAGCATCAGCTACAATGAGCAGTTCTTC; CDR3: CASSERTSGSISYNEQFF
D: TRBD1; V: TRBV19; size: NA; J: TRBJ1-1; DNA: TGTGCCAGTAGTTTACAGGGGACTGAAGCTTTCTTT; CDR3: CASSLQGTEAFF
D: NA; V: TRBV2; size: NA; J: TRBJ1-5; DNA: TGTGCCAGCAGTGACTGGACAGATAGCAATCAGCCCCAGCATTTT; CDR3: CASSDWTDSNQPQHF
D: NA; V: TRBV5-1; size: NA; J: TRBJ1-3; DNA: TGCGCCAGCAGCCCGGACATATTTGGAAACACCATATATTTT; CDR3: CASSPDIFGNTIYF
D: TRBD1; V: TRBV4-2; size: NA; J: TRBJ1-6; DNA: TGTGCCAGCAGCCAAGAGGCGGGACAGGGCCATTCACCCCTCCACTTT; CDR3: CASSQEAGQGHSPLHF
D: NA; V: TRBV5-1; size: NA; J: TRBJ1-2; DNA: TGCGCCAGCAGCTTGGATGCAGTTTCTAACTATGGCTACACCTTC; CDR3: CASSLDAVSNYGYTF
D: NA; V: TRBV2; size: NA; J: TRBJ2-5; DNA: TGTGCCAGCAACGGGGGATGGGAGACCCAGTACTTC; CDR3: CASNGGWETQYF
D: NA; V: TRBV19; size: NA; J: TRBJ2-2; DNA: TGTGCCAGTAGGTCCTTGCCCGGGGAGCTGTTTTTT; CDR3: CASRSLPGELFF
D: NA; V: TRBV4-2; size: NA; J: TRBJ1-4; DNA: TGTGCCAGCAGCCCAGATCATGAAAAACTGTTTTTT; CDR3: CASSPDHEKLFF
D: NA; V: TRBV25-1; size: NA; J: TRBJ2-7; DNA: TGTGCCAGCAGTGACCGCTACGAGCAGTACTTC; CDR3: CASSDRYEQYF
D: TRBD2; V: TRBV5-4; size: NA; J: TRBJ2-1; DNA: TGTGCCAGCAGAATAGCGGGGAGCTCCTACAATGAGCAGTTCTTC; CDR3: CASRIAGSSYNEQFF
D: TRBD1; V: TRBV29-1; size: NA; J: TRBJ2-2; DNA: TGCAGCGTTCACGACAGGGCGAACACCGGGGAGCTGTTTTTT; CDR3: CSVHDRANTGELFF
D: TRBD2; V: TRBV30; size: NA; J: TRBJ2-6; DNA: TGTGCCTGGAGGGAAAAAGCGGGGATCGGTGGGGCCAACGTCCTGACTTTC; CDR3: CAWREKAGIGGANVLTF
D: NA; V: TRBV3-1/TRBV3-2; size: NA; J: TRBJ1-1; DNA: TGTGCCAGCAGCCACCGGGGGAGGGCTGAAGCTTTCTTT; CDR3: CASSHRGRAEAFF
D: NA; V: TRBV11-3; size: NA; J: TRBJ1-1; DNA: TGTGCCAGCAGCAATACCGGGGCGGAAGCTTTCTTT; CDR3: CASSNTGAEAFF
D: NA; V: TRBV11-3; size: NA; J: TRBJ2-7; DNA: TGTGCCAGCAGCGGGAGTGAGGCCGAGCAGTACTTC; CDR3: CASSGSEAEQYF
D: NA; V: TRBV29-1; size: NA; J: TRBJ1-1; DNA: TGCAGCGTCAAGAAGGGAAATACTGAAGCTTTCTTT; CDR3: CSVKKGNTEAFF
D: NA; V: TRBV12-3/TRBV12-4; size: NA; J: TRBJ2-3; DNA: TGTGCCAGCAGCTTAGAGTTCGCAGATACGCAGTATTTT; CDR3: CASSLEFADTQYF
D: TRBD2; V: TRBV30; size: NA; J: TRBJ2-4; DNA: TGTGCCTGGAGTGTACGGGGACTAGCGGGAGGTATCGGAAACATTCAGTACTTC; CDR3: CAWSVRGLAGGIGNIQYF
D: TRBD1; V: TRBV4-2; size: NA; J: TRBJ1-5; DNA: TGTGCCAGCAGCCAAGGACAGGGAAATCAGCCCCAGCATTTT; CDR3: CASSQGQGNQPQHF
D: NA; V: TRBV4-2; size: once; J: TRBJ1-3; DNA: TGTGCCAGCAGCCAAGTCGGACAGATCTCTGGAAACACCATATATTTT; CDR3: CASSQVGQISGNTIYF
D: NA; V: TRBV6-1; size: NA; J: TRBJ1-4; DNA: TGTGCCAGCAGGGAAGGCGGGGAGAGTCAAGAGTTCGGAAAACTGTTTTTT; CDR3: CASREGGESQEFGKLFF
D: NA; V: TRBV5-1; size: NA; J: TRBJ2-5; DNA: TGCGCCAGCAGCGCAGGGGTTTACCCCGGCGATTGGCAAGAGACCCAGTACTTC; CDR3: CASSAGVYPGDWQETQYF
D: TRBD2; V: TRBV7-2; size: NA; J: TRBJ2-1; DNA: TGTGCCAGCAGCTTATACGGACTAGCGGCCTACAATGAGCAGTTCTTC; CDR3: CASSLYGLAAYNEQFF
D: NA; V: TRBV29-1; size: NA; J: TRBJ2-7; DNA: TGCAGCGTTGAGGACGGGGGCTACGAGCAGTACTTC; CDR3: CSVEDGGYEQYF
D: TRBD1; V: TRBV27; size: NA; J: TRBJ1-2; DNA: TGTGCCAGCAGTTCCCAGGGGGCTGGTAACTATGGCTACACCTTC; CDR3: CASSSQGAGNYGYTF
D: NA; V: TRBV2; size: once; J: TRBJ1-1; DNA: TGTGCCAGCAGTGAAAGGATTCTGAACACTGAAGCTTTCTTT; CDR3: CASSERILNTEAFF
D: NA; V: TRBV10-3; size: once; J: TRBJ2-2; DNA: TGTGCCATCAGTGAGTCGCAGGGTACCGGGGAGCTGTTTTTT; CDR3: CAISESQGTGELFF
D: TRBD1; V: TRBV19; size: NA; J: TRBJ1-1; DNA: TGTGCCAGTAGTATGGACAGGTCGCCGATCAAAGCTTTCTTT; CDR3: CASSMDRSPIKAFF
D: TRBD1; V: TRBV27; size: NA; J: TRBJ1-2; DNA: TGTGCCAGCAGTGACACAGGGGGCTATGGCTACACCTTC; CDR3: CASSDTGGYGYTF
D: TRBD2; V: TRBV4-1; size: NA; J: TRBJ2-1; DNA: TGCGCCAGCAGCCAGAGTGGGGTGACTAGCGGTTACAATGAGCAGTTCTTC; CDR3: CASSQSGVTSGYNEQFF
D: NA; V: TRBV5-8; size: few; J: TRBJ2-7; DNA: TGTGCCAGCAGCCTTGGTTTCGGTACTCGAGGGTACGAGCAGTACTTC; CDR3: CASSLGFGTRGYEQYF
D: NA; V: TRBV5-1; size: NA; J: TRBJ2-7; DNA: TGCGCCAGCAGCTCCAGGTGGGGGTGGAGTGGCGATCCGAACGACTACGAGCAGTACTTC; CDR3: CASSSRWGWSGDPNDYEQYF
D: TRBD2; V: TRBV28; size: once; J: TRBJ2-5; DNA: TGTGCCAGCAGGACAGCGGGGGGAGAGACCCAGTACTTC; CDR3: CASRTAGGETQYF
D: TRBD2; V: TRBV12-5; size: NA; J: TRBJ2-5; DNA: TGTGCTAGTGGTTTCCTGGGACTAGCGGAGAAGATGTACCAAGAGACCCAGTACTTC; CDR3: CASGFLGLAEKMYQETQYF
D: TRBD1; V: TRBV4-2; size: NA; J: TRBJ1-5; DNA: TGTGCCAGCAGCGCCGGGACAGGGGGCGACGAACAGCCCCAGCATTTT; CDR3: CASSAGTGGDEQPQHF
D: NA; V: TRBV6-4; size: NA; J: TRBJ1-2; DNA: TGTGCCAGCAGTGACCGTAACTATGGCTACACCTTC; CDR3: CASSDRNYGYTF
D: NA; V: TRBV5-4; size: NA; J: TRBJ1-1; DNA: TGTGCCAGCAGCTTGGAGCCGCCCTACACTGAAGCTTTCTTT; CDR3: CASSLEPPYTEAFF
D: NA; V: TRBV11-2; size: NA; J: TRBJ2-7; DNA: TGTGCCAGCAGCCCTGAGTCCTACGAGCAGTACTTC; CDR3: CASSPESYEQYF